A single sample is the source of the 8 T cell receptor beta chains below, sequenced in a study of beta chain features in type 1 diabetes. Study results and caveats: Type 1 diabetes patients had TCRB CDR3s that were shorter (moderately but significantly so) in all four CD4+ subsets.

These TCRs are of unknown antigen specificity. Investigators reverse transcribed all isolated RNA, so they sequenced expressed TCRB transcripts. Some clones are missing from TCRdb's copy, which holds only in-frame ones; the method was immunoSEQ multiplex PCR. Of 300,000 to 450,000 clones listed, 10% to 15% are singletons. The sample taken for sequencing was naive CD4+ T cells from blood. Source of these receptors: a woman in her late teens or twenties with type 1 diabetes.

This clone was counted between two and nine times. The sample has other DNA sequences that encode this CDR3 too. The chain is built from TRBV7-2 and TRBJ2-2; a possible D gene is TRBD2 (6 bases). The CDR3 consists of 13 residues. Germline CDR1 and CDR2: SGHTA and FQGNSA. V lost 5 bases and J lost 4, with 8 bases in between. Here the CDR3 reads CASSPGGTGELFF. The CDR3 DNA reads as TGTGCCAGCAGCCCCGGGGGCACCGGGGAGCTGTTTTTT.

The chain carries TRBV6-5 and TRBJ2-6, with no clear D. Trimming took off 6 bases at V and 4 bases at J, with 13 bases between the two ends. Germline assignment: CDR1 MNHEY and CDR2 SVGAGI. The length of the CDR3 is 15 residues. CDR3 bases: TGTGCCAGCAGCCCCCAGTCGTCCGGGGCCAACGTCCTGACTTTC. Encoded protein: CASSPQSSGANVLTF.

The table lists this clone with a few counts. The chain links TRBV7-2 to TRBJ1-2, with D perhaps matching TRBD1 (5 bases). Germline CDR1 reads SGHTA; CDR2 reads FQGNSA. This CDR3 spans 14 amino acids. The V and J ends lost 3 bases and 4 bases respectively, with 12 bases between them. The CDR3 loop reads CASSLLSGGYGYTF. The DNA of the CDR3 is TGTGCCAGCAGCTTGTTGTCCGGGGGCTATGGCTACACCTTC.

This clone was observed a few times. The rearrangement links TRBV6-5 to TRBJ2-7; D gene unclear. Germline CDR1 reads MNHEY; CDR2 reads SVGAGI. Trimming shortened V by 8 bases and J by 6 bases, and 14 bases separated the two germline ends. The CDR3 length is 12 residues. Here the CDR3 reads CASSARNGEQYF. The DNA of the CDR3 is TGTGCCAGCTCGGCTAGGAACGGCGAGCAGTACTTC.

The genes are TRBV7-9 and TRBJ2-5; 10 bases map to TRBD2. CDR3 length: 14 residues. V lost 3 bases and J lost 2; bases outside the gene matches: 0. From germline, CDR1 is SEHNR and CDR2 FQNEAQ (reference sequence). The CDR3 DNA sequence: TGTGCCAGCAGCTTTAGCGGGAGGCAAGAGACCCAGTACTTC. It codes for CASSFSGRQETQYF.

The rearrangement uses TRBV6-1 and TRBJ2-4, with D uncertain. Trimming removed 4 bases from V and 11 bases from J, with 15 bases in between. The CDR3 sequence is 13 residues long. Germline CDR1 MNHNS, CDR2 SASEGT. The CDR3, as DNA: TGTGCCAGCAGTGCCTCTCCGGGTTGGCTTCAGTACTTC. Encoded protein: CASSASPGWLQYF.

There are a few counts of this clone. V and J are TRBV30 and TRBJ1-1; D is perhaps TRBD1 (6 bases). The CDR3 loop spans 11 amino acids. CDR1 is GTSNPN, CDR2 SVGIG, per germline (reference sequence). V dropped 3 bases and J dropped 9 bases, with 11 bases sitting between them. Here the CDR3 DNA reads TGTGCCTGGAGACACGGACAGCAAGCTTTCTTT. It specifies CAWRHGQQAFF.

This sequence joins TRBV7-2 and TRBJ2-3; D is possibly TRBD2 (5 bases). In germline, CDR1 is SGHTA, CDR2 FQGNSA. CDR3 length: 15 amino acids. V was trimmed by 2 bases and J by 1 base, leaving 10 bases between them. CDR3: CASSLMLAGTDTQYF. CDR3 DNA: TGTGCCAGCAGCTTAATGCTAGCCGGCACAGATACGCAGTATTTT.